The 21 T cell receptor beta chains given below trace back to one sample, sequenced in a study of cytomegalovirus exposure and HLA in healthy donors. PCR primers comprised 60 Vbeta and 13 Jbeta primers. Generated by immunoSEQ multiplex PCR, the TCRdb table keeps only in-frame clones and is missing some. Its table records around 65,000 clones. The sample comprised PBMCs. Receptor source: a boy younger than 18 in good health and CMV-seronegative.

The CDR3 reads CASSSWDGTETQYF. The CDR3, as DNA: TGTGCCAGCAGCTCCTGGGACGGGACTGAGACCCAGTACTTC. V usage is TRBV7-2 and J usage is TRBJ2-5, with D possibly being TRBD2 (6 bases). Germline CDR1 reads SGHTA; CDR2 reads FQGNSA. V gave up 4 bases and J gave up 5 bases, with 14 bases separating them. This CDR3 contains 14 residues.

The V call is TRBV9, the J call TRBJ2-7; TRBD2 is a possible D gene (5 bases). This CDR3 has 13 amino acids. V dropped 4 bases and J dropped 3 bases, with 11 bases sitting between them. Germline V gene sequence: CDR1 SGDLS, CDR2 YYNGEE. The DNA of the CDR3 is TGTGCCAGCAGCCCATGGGAGAACTACGAGCAGTACTTC. Protein sequence: CASSPWENYEQYF. The variable domain in full, with the rest retrieved from reference TRBV9 and TRBJ2-7, is DSGVTQTPKHLITATGQRVTLRCSPRSGDLSVYWYQQSLDQGLQFLIQYYNGEERAKGNILERFSAQQFPDLHSELNLSSLELGDSALYFCASSPWENYEQYFGPGTRLTVT.

This sequence joins TRBV5-1 and TRBJ2-3; 8 positions match TRBD2. V lost 0 bases to trimming and J lost 5 bases; unmatched junction nucleotides: 5. The germline V gene encodes CDR1 SGHRS and CDR2 YFSETQ. This CDR3 region has 15 residues. The DNA of the CDR3 is TGCGCCAGCAGCTTGGCCGGGAGGGATGTAGATACGCAGTATTTT. Translating gives CASSLAGRDVDTQYF.

The chain uses TRBV5-1 and TRBJ2-2; D might be TRBD1 (5 bases). CDR3 length: 15 amino acids. The V end lost 1 base, the J end lost 4 bases, and 11 bases lay between the germline ends. From germline, CDR1 is SGHRS and CDR2 YFSETQ. CDR3 region: CASSLIETGTGELFF. CDR3 nucleotides: TGCGCCAGCAGCTTGATAGAAACAGGCACCGGGGAGCTGTTTTTT.

The chain carries TRBV14 and TRBJ2-5; the match to TRBD1 covers 8 bases. The CDR3 is 14 amino acids. Unmatched junction bases numbered 4, after V lost 4 bases and J lost 3 bases. CDR1 SGHDN and CDR2 FVKESK come from the germline V gene. CDR3 sequence (DNA): TGTGCCAGCAGCCGGTGGACAGGGAAAGAGACCCAGTACTTC. It translates to CASSRWTGKETQYF.

This chain connects TRBV4-2 to TRBJ2-7, with a weak D call TRBD1 (6 bases). Germline V gene data show CDR1 as LGHNA and CDR2 as YNFKEQ. The length of the CDR3 is 18 residues. V shed 4 bases and J shed 2 bases, with 24 bases lying between them. The CDR3 DNA reads TGTGCCAGCAGCCTCCAGAAGCCCGGACAGTATGTTCCCTACGAGCAGTACTTC. This gives the protein CASSLQKPGQYVPYEQYF.

V usage is TRBV7-9 and J usage is TRBJ1-1, with TRBD1 matching over 8 bases. The germline V gene encodes CDR1 SEHNR and CDR2 FQNEAQ (reference sequence). The CDR3 has 14 residues. V shed 5 bases, J shed 3 bases, and the junction held 5 bases outside the gene matches. CDR3 nucleotide sequence: TGTGCCAGCAGCCCCCTGACAGGGGACACTGAAGCTTTCTTT. Residues: CASSPLTGDTEAFF.

This chain uses TRBV5-5 with TRBJ1-2; no firm D call. The CDR3 extends over 15 amino acids. Germline values: CDR1 SGHKS, CDR2 YYEKEE (reference sequence). Trimming removed 1 base from V and 1 base from J, with 11 bases in between. CDR3: CASSLPPGRNYGYTF. The CDR3 DNA reads TGTGCCAGCAGCTTGCCCCCAGGCCGTAACTATGGCTACACCTTC.

The V gene is TRBV5-4, the J gene TRBJ2-3; 9 positions agree with TRBD2. The J segment lost 3 bases and the V segment lost 0 bases, leaving 17 bases of the junction unmatched. Germline V gene data show CDR1 as SGHNT and CDR2 as YYREEE (reference sequence). This CDR3 is built from 20 residues. The CDR3 reads CASSLGPGTSRQDGTDTQYF. CDR3 DNA sequence: TGTGCCAGCAGCTTGGGTCCCGGGACTAGCCGTCAAGACGGGACAGATACGCAGTATTTT.

CDR3 DNA: TGTGCCAGCAGCCAGATGACAGGGGGTAAAGAAAAACTGTTTTTT. Protein: CASSQMTGGKEKLFF. The V and J genes are TRBV14 and TRBJ1-4, with 9 bases matching TRBD1. Germline-derived CDR1 and CDR2 are SGHDN and FVKESK. This CDR3 contains 15 residues. Trimming took 3 bases from V and 8 from J; bases not matched to a gene: 7.

The gene calls are TRBV6-6 and TRBJ1-4; D call uncertain. The CDR3 spans 13 residues. Germline loops: CDR1 MNHNY, CDR2 SVGAGI (reference sequence). V dropped 7 bases and J dropped 6 bases, with 12 bases sitting between them. The CDR3 loop is CASKPGADEKLFF. CDR3 in DNA: TGTGCCAGCAAACCAGGCGCCGATGAAAAACTGTTTTTT.

The chain has TRBV2 and TRBJ1-5; the match to TRBD1 covers 7 bases. V lost 6 bases, J lost 3 bases, and 5 bases stayed unmatched. The germline V gene encodes CDR1 SNHLY and CDR2 FYNNEI. This CDR3 is built from 14 residues. The CDR3 reads CASSVDRVNQPQHF. The DNA for the CDR3 is TGTGCCAGCAGCGTTGACAGGGTCAATCAGCCCCAGCATTTT. Variable domain in full (rest from reference TRBV2 and TRBJ1-5): EPEVTQTPSHQVTQMGQEVILRCVPISNHLYFYWYRQILGQKVEFLVSFYNNEISEKSEIFDDQFSVERPDGSNFTLKIRSTKLEDSAMYFCASSVDRVNQPQHFGDGTRLSIL.

V gene TRBV2 combines with J gene TRBJ2-3, with 9 bases matching TRBD1. The V gene end was trimmed by 8 bases and the J gene end by 1 base; junction bases not matched to a gene: 4. The CDR3 length is 14 residues. Looked up from germline, CDR1 is SNHLY and CDR2 is FYNNEI. The CDR3 loop reads CASRGQGGTDTQYF. CDR3 nucleotides: TGTGCCAGCCGGGGACAGGGTGGCACAGATACGCAGTATTTT.

The chain carries TRBV5-4 and TRBJ2-7; TRBD2 aligns across 9 bases. The CDR3 length is 15 residues. Trimming took 6 bases from V and 6 from J; bases not matched to a gene: 13. Per germline, CDR1 SGHNT and CDR2 YYREEE (reference sequence). The CDR3 spells CASTAGGGGGLEQYF. The CDR3 nucleotides read TGTGCCAGCACCGCGGGAGGGGGTGGAGGGCTCGAGCAGTACTTC.

This chain joins TRBV4-1 and TRBJ1-5; TRBD1 aligns across 7 bases. This CDR3 has 16 residues. With 4 bases clipped from V and 1 base from J, the junction kept 7 bases outside the gene matches. Germline CDR1 is MGHRA and CDR2 is YSYEKL. CDR3: CASSPGTDTSNQPQHF. For the CDR3, the DNA is TGCGCCAGCAGCCCAGGGACAGACACGAGCAATCAGCCCCAGCATTTT.

The chain employs TRBV19 and TRBJ1-5; no clear D gene. This CDR3 comprises 16 residues. V was clipped by 3 bases and J by 2 bases, with 14 bases between them. From germline, CDR1 is LNHDA and CDR2 SQIVND (reference sequence). For the CDR3, the DNA is TGTGCCAGTAGTATTAGAGGACGGGGAGGCAATCAGCCCCAGCATTTT. Its protein product is CASSIRGRGGNQPQHF.

The chain links TRBV9 to TRBJ2-7, with 8 nucleotides matching TRBD2. V lost 4 bases to trimming and J lost 3 bases; unmatched junction nucleotides: 18. The CDR3 is 18 residues long. In germline, CDR1 is SGDLS, CDR2 YYNGEE. This chain's CDR3 is CASSPDLSGRGLHYEQYF. For the CDR3, the DNA is TGTGCCAGCAGCCCCGACTTGAGCGGGAGAGGTTTACACTACGAGCAGTACTTC.

The rearrangement uses TRBV27 and TRBJ1-5; no definite D call. The CDR3 consists of 14 residues. Germline values: CDR1 MNHEY, CDR2 SMNVEV (reference sequence). Trimming took 3 bases from V and 2 from J, leaving 8 bases between them. This CDR3 reads CASSFEFGNQPQHF. Written as DNA, the CDR3 is TGTGCCAGCAGTTTCGAGTTTGGCAATCAGCCCCAGCATTTT.

V and J are TRBV11-3 and TRBJ2-1; TRBD2 is a possible D gene (5 bases). Germline CDR1 is SGHNT and CDR2 is YENEEA. The V end lost 0 bases, the J end lost 4 bases, and 10 bases lay between the germline ends. This CDR3 is built from 15 residues. The CDR3 region has the DNA TGTGCCAGCAGCTTAGATCCTAGGACTTACAATGAGCAGTTCTTC. Protein: CASSLDPRTYNEQFF.

The chain employs TRBV4-1 and TRBJ1-1, with D maybe TRBD1 (5 bases). V was pared by 4 bases and J by 1 base, with 10 bases between. In germline, CDR1 is MGHRA, CDR2 YSYEKL. The CDR3 is made up of 14 amino acids. The DNA of the CDR3 is TGCGCCAGCAGCCCGGACAATGGGAACACTGAAGCTTTCTTT. Amino acid sequence: CASSPDNGNTEAFF.

Of note for this clone: The junction differs from germline at one of its ends, possibly a read error. V and J are TRBV5-1 and TRBJ2-5; unclear D gene. The CDR3 sequence is 11 residues long. Germline values: CDR1 SGHRS, CDR2 YFSETQ. The chain's CDR3 is CASSVREAQYF. The CDR3, as DNA: TGCGCCAGCAGCGTTAGAGAGGCCCAGTACTTC. The full variable domain, with the rest looked up from reference TRBV5-1 and TRBJ2-5, is KAGVTQTPRYLIKTRGQQVTLSCSPISGHRSVSWYQQTPGQGLQFLFEYFSETQRNKGNFPGRFSGRQFSNSRSEMNVSTLELGDSALYLCASSVREAQYFGPGTRLLVL.